The following is a T cell receptor beta chain sequence with its context. TCRdb re-analysed the RACE reads in MiXCR, keeping a single row per CDR3 protein. The sample includes about 50,000 distinct CDR3 sequences, 3.5% to 4.5% of them seen just once. This specimen belongs to a study of human T cells and chemical hapten exposure. The CDR3 totals 16 residues. V lost 1 base and J lost 3; bases outside the gene matches: 0. CDR1 MNHEY and CDR2 SVGAGI come from the germline V gene. As to time point: healthy volunteer bleed at 2 weeks. Before extraction, the whole blood was not fractionated, and total RNA was taken from it.

Sequencing was performed on whole blood. The chain recombines TRBV6-5 with TRBJ2-5; 15 bases are shared with TRBD2. This clonotype was obtained from a female donor in good health. Some clones in this sample may be carry-over from other donors' samples. The CDR3 reads CASSYWTSGGEETQYF. CDR3 in DNA: TGTGCCAGCAGTTACTGGACTAGCGGGGGGGAAGAGACCCAGTACTTC.